Listed below are T cell receptor beta chains from one sample, sequenced in a study of technical replicates of blood from several donors. The method was immunoSEQ multiplex PCR; TCRdb's version includes in-frame clones alone and lacks a portion of them. Among about 89,000 clones listed, about 94% were seen once. What was sequenced was T cells isolated from PBMCs. The receptors come from a human donor in good health. Both conserved end residues are part of each CDR3. Fields, in order: J gene, clone size, D gene, V gene, CDR3 protein, CDR3 DNA. A D gene is named only where the DNA matches it firmly. The size of a clone is reported for some rows only, either as once, few or many, or as a class for expanded clones.

>TRBJ1-5|.|.|TRBV4-1
CASSQVWSRLISNQPQHF
TGCGCCAGCAGCCAAGTTTGGAGTAGGCTGATTAGCAATCAGCCCCAGCATTTT
>TRBJ2-2|.|TRBD1|TRBV11-2
CASSFPQGANTGELFF
TGTGCCAGCAGCTTCCCTCAGGGGGCCAACACCGGGGAGCTGTTTTTT
>TRBJ1-1|few|.|TRBV6-5
CASSYSGGGVDTEAFF
TGTGCCAGCAGTTACAGCGGGGGGGGCGTAGACACTGAAGCTTTCTTT
>TRBJ2-5|.|.|TRBV30
CAWRGAPNPETQYF
TGTGCCTGGAGGGGGGCCCCCAATCCGGAGACCCAGTACTTC
>TRBJ2-3|.|.|TRBV6-1
CASSEAEADSYTDTQYF
TGTGCCAGCAGTGAAGCCGAAGCTGACTCTTACACAGATACGCAGTATTTT
>TRBJ1-5|.|TRBD1|TRBV12-5
CASGLVPGGQPQHF
TGTGCTAGTGGTTTGGTTCCAGGGGGACAGCCCCAGCATTTT
>TRBJ2-7|.|TRBD1|TRBV19
CASSDRDLSYEQYF
TGTGCCAGTAGCGACAGGGACCTATCCTACGAGCAGTACTTC
>TRBJ1-2|.|TRBD1|TRBV19
CASRLTTSQTGTGGASRGYTF
TGTGCCAGTCGCCTAACCACATCTCAGACCGGGACAGGGGGCGCAAGTAGGGGCTACACCTTC
>TRBJ2-3|once|.|TRBV15
CATSSQGQDSTDTQYF
TGTGCCACCAGCAGCCAGGGACAAGACAGCACAGATACGCAGTATTTT
>TRBJ1-5|.|.|TRBV28
CASHTPGTSTIANQPQHF
TGTGCCAGCCATACCCCCGGGACATCGACTATAGCAAATCAGCCCCAGCATTTT
>TRBJ1-4|.|TRBD1|TRBV28
CASSLWGRGDEKLFF
TGTGCCAGCAGTTTATGGGGCAGGGGGGATGAAAAACTGTTTTTT
>TRBJ1-1|.|.|TRBV10-1
CASSGGDKNTEAFF
TGCGCCAGCAGTGGGGGAGACAAGAACACTGAAGCTTTCTTT
>TRBJ1-5|.|.|TRBV2
CAGRRDTNQPQHF
TGTGCCGGCCGCCGGGACACCAATCAGCCCCAGCATTTT
>TRBJ2-1|.|.|TRBV29-1
CSVGQFLNNEQFF
TGCAGCGTTGGGCAATTCCTTAACAATGAGCAGTTCTTC
>TRBJ1-2|.|TRBD1|TRBV5-1
CASSLEGQGSVGYTF
TGCGCCAGCAGCTTGGAAGGACAGGGAAGTGTTGGCTACACCTTC
>TRBJ1-2|.|.|TRBV11-3
CASSRRRGGSGGYTF
TGTGCCAGCAGCAGACGCAGAGGAGGATCTGGTGGCTACACCTTC
>TRBJ2-5|.|TRBD1|TRBV5-1
CASSLGRGRETQYF
TGCGCCAGCAGCTTGGGCAGGGGGCGAGAGACCCAGTACTTC
>TRBJ2-1|.|.|TRBV6-5
CASSYTAGDYNEQFF
TGTGCCAGCAGTTATACGGCGGGCGACTACAATGAGCAGTTCTTC
>TRBJ1-6|.|.|TRBV28
CASSLPDTISPLHF
TGTGCCAGCAGTTTGCCGGACACCATTTCACCCCTCCACTTT
>TRBJ1-2|.|.|TRBV27
CASSASTLGVRGYTF
TGTGCCAGCAGTGCCTCGACTCTAGGAGTTCGGGGCTACACCTTC
>TRBJ1-2|.|TRBD1|TRBV5-1
CASSLGGDRVNYGYTF
TGCGCCAGCAGCTTGGGAGGGGACAGGGTCAACTATGGCTACACCTTC
>TRBJ1-1|.|TRBD1|TRBV19
CASSSDRDTEAFF
TGTGCCAGTAGCTCGGACAGGGACACTGAAGCTTTCTTT
>TRBJ1-1|.|.|TRBV28
CASSFVYRGWEGVRNTEAFF
TGTGCCAGCAGTTTCGTCTATAGGGGCTGGGAAGGAGTTCGGAACACTGAAGCTTTCTTT
>TRBJ2-7|.|TRBD1|TRBV5-5
CASRHAGTGGYEQYF
TGTGCCAGCAGGCACGCAGGGACAGGGGGCTACGAGCAGTACTTC
>TRBJ2-1|few|TRBD2|TRBV10-3
CAISPGLANNEQFF
TGTGCCATCAGTCCGGGACTAGCGAACAATGAGCAGTTCTTC
>TRBJ2-1|.|TRBD2|TRBV4-1
CASSQDPGRGYNEQFF
TGCGCCAGCAGCCAAGATCCGGGGAGGGGCTACAATGAGCAGTTCTTC
>TRBJ2-5|.|TRBD1|TRBV27
CASKSWGTGDFRETQYF
TGTGCCAGCAAAAGTTGGGGGACAGGGGACTTCCGAGAGACCCAGTACTTC
>TRBJ1-4|.|TRBD1|TRBV4-1
CASTGTANEKLFF
TGCGCCAGTACCGGGACAGCGAATGAAAAACTGTTTTTT
>TRBJ2-5|.|.|TRBV7-2
CASSLELWQQETQYF
TGTGCCAGCAGCTTAGAGTTGTGGCAGCAAGAGACCCAGTACTTC
>TRBJ2-7|.|TRBD2|TRBV12-5
CASGHSGGEQYF
TGTGCTAGTGGCCATTCGGGGGGCGAGCAGTACTTC
>TRBJ2-7|once|.|TRBV27
CASTMGSAAGYEQYF
TGTGCCAGCACCATGGGGTCTGCGGCGGGCTACGAGCAGTACTTC
>TRBJ1-1|.|.|TRBV29-1
CSAVNTEAFF
TGCAGCGCGGTGAACACTGAAGCTTTCTTT
>TRBJ2-1|.|TRBD1|TRBV7-6
CASSLVFGTGTGVYNEQFF
TGTGCCAGCAGCTTAGTTTTTGGGACCGGGACAGGGGTCTACAATGAGCAGTTCTTC
>TRBJ2-1|.|.|TRBV5-4
CASSLWVSGNEQFF
TGTGCCAGCAGCTTATGGGTAAGCGGTAATGAGCAGTTCTTC
>TRBJ2-2|.|TRBD2|TRBV4-1
CASSQAPASGNTGELFF
TGCGCCAGCAGCCAAGCCCCCGCTAGCGGTAACACCGGGGAGCTGTTTTTT
>TRBJ1-6|.|.|TRBV30
CAWRRESHRNSPLHF
TGTGCCTGGAGGAGAGAATCCCACAGGAATTCACCCCTCCACTTT
>TRBJ1-1|.|TRBD1|TRBV4-1
CASSSFALRGLAFF
TGCGCCAGCAGCAGTTTCGCTCTTAGGGGGCTGGCTTTCTTT
>TRBJ2-5|.|.|TRBV9
CASSPQFQSGTQYF
TGTGCCAGCAGCCCGCAATTCCAGAGCGGGACCCAGTACTTC
>TRBJ2-2|.|.|TRBV18
CASSPPGQRFTGELFF
TGTGCCAGCTCACCACCTGGTCAGCGATTCACCGGGGAGCTGTTTTTT
>TRBJ2-3|.|TRBD2|TRBV9
CASSLRASGSVKTDTQYF
TGTGCCAGCAGCCTCCGAGCTAGCGGGAGTGTGAAGACAGATACGCAGTATTTT
>TRBJ1-6|.|TRBD1|TRBV19
CASTDGQGINSPLHF
TGTGCCAGTACCGACGGACAGGGGATTAATTCACCCCTCCACTTT
>TRBJ2-2|.|.|TRBV11-3
CASSLVTGELFF
TGTGCCAGCAGCTTAGTAACCGGGGAGCTGTTTTTT